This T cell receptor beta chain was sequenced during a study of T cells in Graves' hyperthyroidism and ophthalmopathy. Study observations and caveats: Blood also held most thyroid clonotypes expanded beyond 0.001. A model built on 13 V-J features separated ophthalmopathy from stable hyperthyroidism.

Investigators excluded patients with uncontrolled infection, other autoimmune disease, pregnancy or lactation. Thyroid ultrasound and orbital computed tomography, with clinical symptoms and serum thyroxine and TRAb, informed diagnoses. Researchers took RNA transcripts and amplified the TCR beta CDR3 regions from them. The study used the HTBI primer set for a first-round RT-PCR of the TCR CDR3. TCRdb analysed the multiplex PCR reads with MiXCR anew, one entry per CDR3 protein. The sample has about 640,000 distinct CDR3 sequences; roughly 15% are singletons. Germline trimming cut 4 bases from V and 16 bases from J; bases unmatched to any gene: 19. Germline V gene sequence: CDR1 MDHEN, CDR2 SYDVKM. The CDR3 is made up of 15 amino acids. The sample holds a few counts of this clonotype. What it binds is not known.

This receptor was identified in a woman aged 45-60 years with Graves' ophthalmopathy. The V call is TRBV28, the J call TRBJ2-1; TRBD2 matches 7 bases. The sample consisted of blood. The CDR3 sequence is CASSSPSVVTTSNFF. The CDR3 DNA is TGTGCCAGCAGTTCCCCCTCCGTGGTAACGACTAGCAACTTCTTC.